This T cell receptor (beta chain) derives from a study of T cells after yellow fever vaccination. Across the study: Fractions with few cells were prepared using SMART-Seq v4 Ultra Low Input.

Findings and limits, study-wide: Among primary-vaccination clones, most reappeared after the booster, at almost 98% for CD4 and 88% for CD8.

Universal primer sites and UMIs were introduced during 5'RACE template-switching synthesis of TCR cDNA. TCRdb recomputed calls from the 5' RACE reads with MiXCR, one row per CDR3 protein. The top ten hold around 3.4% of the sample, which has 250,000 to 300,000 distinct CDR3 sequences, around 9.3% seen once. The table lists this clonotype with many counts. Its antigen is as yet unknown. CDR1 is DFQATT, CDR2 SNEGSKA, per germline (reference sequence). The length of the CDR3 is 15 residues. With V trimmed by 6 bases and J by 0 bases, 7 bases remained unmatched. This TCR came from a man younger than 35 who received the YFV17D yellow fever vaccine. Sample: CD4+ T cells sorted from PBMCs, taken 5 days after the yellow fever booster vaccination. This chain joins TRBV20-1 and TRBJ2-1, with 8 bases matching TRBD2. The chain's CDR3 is CSAPGRGSSYNEQFF. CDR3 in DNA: TGCAGTGCCCCCGGGAGGGGAAGCTCCTACAATGAGCAGTTCTTC.